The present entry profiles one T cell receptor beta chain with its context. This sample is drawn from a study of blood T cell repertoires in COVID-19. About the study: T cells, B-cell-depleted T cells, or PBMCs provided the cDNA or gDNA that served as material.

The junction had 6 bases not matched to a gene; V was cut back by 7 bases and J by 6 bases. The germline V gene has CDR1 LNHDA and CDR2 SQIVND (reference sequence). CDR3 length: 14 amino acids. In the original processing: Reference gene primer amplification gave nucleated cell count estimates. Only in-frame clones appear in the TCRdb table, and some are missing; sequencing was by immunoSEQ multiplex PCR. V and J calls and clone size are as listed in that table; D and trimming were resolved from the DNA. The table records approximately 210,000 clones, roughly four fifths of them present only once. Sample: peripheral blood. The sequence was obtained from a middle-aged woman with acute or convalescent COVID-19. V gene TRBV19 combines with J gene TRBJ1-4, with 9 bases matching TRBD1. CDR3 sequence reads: CASNARDRDEKLFF. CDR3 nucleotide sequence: TGTGCCAGTAATGCAAGGGACAGGGATGAAAAACTGTTTTTT.